Given below is one T cell receptor beta chain in context. Other DNA sequences within the sample encode an identical CDR3. The data were taken from a study of blood T cell repertoires in COVID-19. In the original processing: Reference gene primer amplification gave nucleated cell count estimates. Using immunoSEQ multiplex PCR, the repertoire was profiled, and TCRdb retains in-frame clones only, with some absent. The V and J calls and clone size are taken from that table; D and trimming were inferred from the DNA. The data contain some 200,000 clones, about 85% of them singletons. The CDR3 runs to 14 residues. Trimming took 2 bases from V and 0 from J, leaving 7 bases between them. Germline CDR1 KGHSH, CDR2 LQKENI.

The TCR originated in an elderly woman in a cohort sampled during active or convalescent COVID-19. The sequenced sample was peripheral blood. The chain recombines TRBV18 with TRBJ2-5, with a tentative D call TRBD1 (6 bases). The CDR3 here is CASSPTGYQETQYF. For the CDR3, the DNA is TGTGCCAGCTCACCAACAGGGTACCAAGAGACCCAGTACTTC.